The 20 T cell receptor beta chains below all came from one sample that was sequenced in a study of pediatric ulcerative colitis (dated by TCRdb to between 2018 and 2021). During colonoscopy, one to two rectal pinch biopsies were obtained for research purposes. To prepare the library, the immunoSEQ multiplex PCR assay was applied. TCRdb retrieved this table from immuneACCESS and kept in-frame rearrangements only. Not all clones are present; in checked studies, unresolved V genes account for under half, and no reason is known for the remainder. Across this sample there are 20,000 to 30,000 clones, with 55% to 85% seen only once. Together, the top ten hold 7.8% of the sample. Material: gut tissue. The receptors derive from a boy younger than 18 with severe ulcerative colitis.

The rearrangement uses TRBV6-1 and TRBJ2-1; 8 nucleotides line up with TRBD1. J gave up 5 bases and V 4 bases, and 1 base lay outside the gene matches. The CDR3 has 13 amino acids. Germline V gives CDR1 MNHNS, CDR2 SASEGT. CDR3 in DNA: TGTGCCAGCAGTGCGGGACAGGACAATGAGCAGTTCTTC. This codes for CASSAGQDNEQFF.

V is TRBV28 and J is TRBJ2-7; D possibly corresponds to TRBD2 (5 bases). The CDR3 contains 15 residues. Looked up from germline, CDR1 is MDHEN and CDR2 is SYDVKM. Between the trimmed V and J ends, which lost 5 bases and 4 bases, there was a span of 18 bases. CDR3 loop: CASSRDPISGYEQYF. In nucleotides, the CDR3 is TGTGCCAGCAGTCGAGACCCAATCAGCGGTTACGAGCAGTACTTC.

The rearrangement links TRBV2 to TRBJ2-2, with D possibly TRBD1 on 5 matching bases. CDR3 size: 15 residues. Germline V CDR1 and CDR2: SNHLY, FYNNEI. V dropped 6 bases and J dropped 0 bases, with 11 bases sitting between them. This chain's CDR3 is CASRQDTANTGELFF. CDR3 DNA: TGTGCCAGCAGACAGGACACAGCGAACACCGGGGAGCTGTTTTTT.

CDR3 sequence: CASSEVQGRVQHF. CDR3 nucleotide sequence: TGTGCCAGCAGTGAAGTCCAAGGGCGGGTCCAGCATTTT. The chain has TRBV2 and TRBJ1-5; D unresolved. Germline V gives CDR1 SNHLY, CDR2 FYNNEI. There are 13 residues in the CDR3. Trimming removed 1 base from V and 12 bases from J, with 13 bases in between. The full variable domain, with the rest looked up from reference TRBV2 and TRBJ1-5, is EPEVTQTPSHQVTQMGQEVILRCVPISNHLYFYWYRQILGQKVEFLVSFYNNEISEKSEIFDDQFSVERPDGSNFTLKIRSTKLEDSAMYFCASSEVQGRVQHFGDGTRLSIL.

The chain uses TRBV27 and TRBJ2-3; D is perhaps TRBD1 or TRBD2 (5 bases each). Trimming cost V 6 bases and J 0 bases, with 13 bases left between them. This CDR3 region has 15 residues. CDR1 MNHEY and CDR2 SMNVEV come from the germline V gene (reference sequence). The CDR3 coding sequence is TGTGCCAGCAGCCGGGACGCCACGAGCACAGATACGCAGTATTTT. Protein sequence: CASSRDATSTDTQYF.

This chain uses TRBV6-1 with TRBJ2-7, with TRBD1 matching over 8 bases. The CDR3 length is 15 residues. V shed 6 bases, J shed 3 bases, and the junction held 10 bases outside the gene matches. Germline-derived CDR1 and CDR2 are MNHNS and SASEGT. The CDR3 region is CASSSDREFDYEQYF. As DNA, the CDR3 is TGTGCCAGCAGCTCGGACAGGGAATTTGACTACGAGCAGTACTTC.

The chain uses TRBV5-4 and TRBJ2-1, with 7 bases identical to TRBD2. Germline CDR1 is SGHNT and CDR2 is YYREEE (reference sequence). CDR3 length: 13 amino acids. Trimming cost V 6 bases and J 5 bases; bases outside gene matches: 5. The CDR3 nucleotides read TGTGCCAGCACCGGACTAGTTAACAATGAGCAGTTCTTC. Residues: CASTGLVNNEQFF.

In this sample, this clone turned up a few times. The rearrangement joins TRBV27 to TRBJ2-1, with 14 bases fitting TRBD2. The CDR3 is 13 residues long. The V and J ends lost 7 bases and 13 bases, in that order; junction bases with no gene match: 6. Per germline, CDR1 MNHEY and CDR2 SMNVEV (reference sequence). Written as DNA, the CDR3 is TGTGCCAGCACCTCCGGGACTAGCGGGAGTCAGTTCTTC. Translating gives CASTSGTSGSQFF.

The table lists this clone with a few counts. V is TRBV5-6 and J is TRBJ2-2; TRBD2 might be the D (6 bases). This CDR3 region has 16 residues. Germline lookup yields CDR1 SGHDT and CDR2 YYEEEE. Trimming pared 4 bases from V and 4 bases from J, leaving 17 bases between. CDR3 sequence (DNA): TGTGCCAGCAGCCTAGGACTACCGCCGGGCACCGGGGAGCTGTTTTTT. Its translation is CASSLGLPPGTGELFF.

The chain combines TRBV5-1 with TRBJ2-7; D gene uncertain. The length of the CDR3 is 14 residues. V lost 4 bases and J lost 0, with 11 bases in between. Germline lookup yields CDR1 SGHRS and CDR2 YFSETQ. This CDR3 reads CASSPQVSSYEQYF. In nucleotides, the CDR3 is TGCGCCAGCAGCCCTCAGGTTAGCTCCTACGAGCAGTACTTC.

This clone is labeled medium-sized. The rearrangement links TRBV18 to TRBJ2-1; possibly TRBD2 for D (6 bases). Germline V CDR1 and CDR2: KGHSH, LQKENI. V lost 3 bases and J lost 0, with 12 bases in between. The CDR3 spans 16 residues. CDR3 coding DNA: TGTGCCAGCTCACCGGCGGGACGTAGCTCCTACAATGAGCAGTTCTTC. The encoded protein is CASSPAGRSSYNEQFF.

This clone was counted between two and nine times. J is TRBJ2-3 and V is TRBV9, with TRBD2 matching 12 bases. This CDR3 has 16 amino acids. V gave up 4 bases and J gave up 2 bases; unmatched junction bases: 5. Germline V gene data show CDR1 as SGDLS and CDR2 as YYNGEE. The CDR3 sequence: CASSSGLAGTTDTQYF. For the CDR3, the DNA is TGTGCCAGCAGCTCGGGACTAGCGGGCACCACAGATACGCAGTATTTT.

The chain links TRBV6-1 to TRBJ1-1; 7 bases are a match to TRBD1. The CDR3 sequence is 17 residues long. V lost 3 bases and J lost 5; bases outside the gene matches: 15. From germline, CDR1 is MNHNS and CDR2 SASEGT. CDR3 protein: CASSDHPPQGVRTEAFF. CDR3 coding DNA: TGTGCCAGCAGTGACCACCCTCCTCAGGGGGTACGTACTGAAGCTTTCTTT.

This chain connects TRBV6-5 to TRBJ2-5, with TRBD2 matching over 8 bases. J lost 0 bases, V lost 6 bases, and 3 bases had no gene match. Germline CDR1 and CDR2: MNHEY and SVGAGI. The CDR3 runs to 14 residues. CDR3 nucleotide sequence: TGTGCCAGCAGCAAGGGACTAGACCAAGAGACCCAGTACTTC. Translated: CASSKGLDQETQYF.

The CDR3 DNA follows: TGTGCCAGCAGCCCAACCCTTGTACTCATGAACACTGAAGCTTTCTTT. It specifies CASSPTLVLMNTEAFF. This chain links TRBV7-2 with TRBJ1-1, with D unresolved. The CDR3 runs to 16 residues. V was pared by 5 bases and J by 0 bases, with 16 bases between. Germline CDR1 and CDR2: SGHTA and FQGNSA.

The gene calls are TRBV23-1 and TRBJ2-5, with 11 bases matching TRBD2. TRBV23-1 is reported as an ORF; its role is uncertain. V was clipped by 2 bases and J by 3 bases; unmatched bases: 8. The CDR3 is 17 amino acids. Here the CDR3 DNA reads TGCGCCAGCAGTCAAAGGGTTACTAGCGGGAGAGAAGAGACCCAGTACTTC. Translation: CASSQRVTSGREETQYF.

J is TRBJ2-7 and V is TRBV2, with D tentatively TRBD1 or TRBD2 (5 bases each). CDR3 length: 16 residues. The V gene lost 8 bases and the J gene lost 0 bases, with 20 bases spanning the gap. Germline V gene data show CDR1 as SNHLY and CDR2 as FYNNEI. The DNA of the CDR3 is TGTGCCAGCGAGGGGTCTCGGGGCCAGACCTCCTACGAGCAGTACTTC. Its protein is CASEGSRGQTSYEQYF.

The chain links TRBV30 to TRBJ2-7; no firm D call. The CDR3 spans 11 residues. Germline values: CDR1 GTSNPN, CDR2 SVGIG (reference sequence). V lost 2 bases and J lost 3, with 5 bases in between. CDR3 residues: CAWSPGYEQYF. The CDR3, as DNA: TGTGCCTGGAGTCCTGGCTACGAGCAGTACTTC.

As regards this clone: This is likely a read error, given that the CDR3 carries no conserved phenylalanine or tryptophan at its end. CDR3 nucleotide sequence: TGTGCCAGCTCACCACAGGGCACAGATACGCAGTATCTT. Translated, it gives CASSPQGTDTQYL. V gene TRBV18 combines with J gene TRBJ2-3; no firm D call. The V end was cut by 1 base, the J end by 1 base, with 3 bases between. CDR1 is KGHSH, CDR2 LQKENI, per germline. This CDR3 is 13 amino acids long.

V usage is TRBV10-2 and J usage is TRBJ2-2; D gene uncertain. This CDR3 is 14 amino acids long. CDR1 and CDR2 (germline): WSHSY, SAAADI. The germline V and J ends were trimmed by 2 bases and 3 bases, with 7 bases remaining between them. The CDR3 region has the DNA TGCGCCAGCAGTGAGATCTCTCACACCGGGGAGCTGTTTTTT. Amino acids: CASSEISHTGELFF.